This T cell receptor beta chain appears in the sequencing data of a study of T cell responses to AZD1222 COVID-19 vaccine (dated by TCRdb to the early 2020s). About the investigation overall: A total of 230 or so trial participants underwent TCR sequencing, of whom 207 received two doses of AZD1222 and some 25 received two doses of the MenACWY control vaccine. Trial participants were enrolled into age subgroups of 18-55, 56-69 and 70-plus years, which contained around 140, 26 and 57 TCR-sequenced participants, respectively. Overall study results and their limits: Reportedly, almost half of the unique spike-specific TCRs recognized epitopes lying outside the regions that are mutated in the B.1.351 and B.1.1.7 variants. The whole spike protein was spanned by vaccine-associated CD4 TCRs, and dominant responses were seen in regions 160-218 and 743-854. Participants were mostly white British and included more females than males, and it was suggested by the authors that clonal diversity may have been underestimated. Because no samples from the day 14 peak response were available, repertoires could be characterized only after the peak T cell response. Conclusions about previously exposed vaccinees were limited because only a handful of AZD1222 recipients were SARS-CoV-2 seropositive at baseline. In the small 56-69-year group, the increase in depth fell short of significance, most likely because of low power. After two AZD1222 doses, both the breadth and the depth of spike-specific TCRs were significantly higher than at day 0 and than in MenACWY recipients.

As for this clone: No cognate antigen has been identified for it. No clone much larger than this one lies a single base away; base qualities are absent.

The CDR3 regions of human TCRbeta chains were analyzed by immunosequencing. As for the original processing: TCRs in the repertoires were compared against a reference library of SARS-CoV-2-specific TCRs that had been generated with the MIRA antigen-specificity platform. Breadth meant the fraction of unique TCRs that were SARS-CoV-2-associated, whereas depth meant the fraction of total T cells that were SARS-CoV-2-associated. Using the MIRA data, each spike-specific TCR was assigned both to the spike region to which the TCR was reactive and to a CD4 or CD8 class. Log10-transformed breadth and depth values were compared by one-way ANOVA with Sidak's multiple comparisons tests. Sourced from immuneACCESS, this table was stored by TCRdb with only in-frame sequences that have V and J called. A share of the clones is absent; for the studies checked, an unresolved V gene accounts for under half, and the remainder has no known explanation. The V and J calls and clone size were taken over from that table, and D and trimming were inferred from the DNA. The sample table shows roughly 110,000 clones, and about 90% are seen once. The top ten hold approximately 8.2% of the sample.

V sheds 6 bases and J sheds 10 bases, leaving 13 bases between their ends. CDR3 length: 12 amino acids, cysteine to phenylalanine. This entry keeps only the CDR3 DNA: 36 bases, framed from base 1. Based on the germline V gene, the CDR1 and CDR2 sequences are MRHNA and SNTAGT. Per the publication, the time point label means: about 28 days (+/-7) after the second vaccine dose. AZD1222 recipients whose second dose came at about 4 weeks and those whose second dose came at about 12 weeks were combined into one group, since spike-specific TCR depth and breadth did not differ between the two schedules. Vaccinee samples came from UK trials COV001 and COV002, including a single-blind randomized controlled phase 2/3 trial of AZD1222 (ChAdOx1 nCoV-19) in healthy adults. For TCRbeta chain sequencing, PBMC samples from trial participants were taken at day 0 and at day 28 after the second dose.

The chain is made from TRBV6-4 and TRBJ2-1, and possibly TRBD2, on 7 matching bases. This sample comprised peripheral blood, obtained 28 days after the second AZD1222 dose. The TCR was taken from an adult who received the AZD1222 COVID-19 vaccine. CDR3 reads: CASSISGGEQFF. The DNA sequence is as follows: TGTGCCAGCAGCATCTCGGGGGGCGAGCAGTTCTTC.